Following are 11 T cell receptor beta chains from one sample sequenced in a study of blood T cell repertoires in COVID-19. Repertoires were generated with immunoSEQ multiplex PCR, while TCRdb's copy carries only in-frame clones and drops some. Of fewer than 300,000 clones in the sample, 83% were seen once. The sample comprised peripheral blood. The source is a woman between 45 and 65 years old who had recovered from COVID-19.

This clone showed up just once. This sequence joins TRBV3-1 (or the pseudogene TRBV3-2) and TRBJ2-1, with a possible D match to TRBD1 (6 bases). This CDR3 contains 17 residues. The germline V and J ends were trimmed by 4 bases and 0 bases, with 16 bases remaining between them. CDR1 and CDR2 from the germline V gene are LGHDT and YNNKEL (reference sequence). For the CDR3, the DNA is TGTGCCAGCAGCCCGGGACAATTATTAAGCTCCTACAATGAGCAGTTCTTC. Its translation is CASSPGQLLSSYNEQFF.

The CDR3 nucleotides are TGCGCCAGCAGCCAACGGTCTTGGACTAGCGGGAGAGGGGGCAATGAGCAGTTCTTC. Translated: CASSQRSWTSGRGGNEQFF. This chain joins TRBV4-3 and TRBJ2-1; 13 bases line up with TRBD2. After removal of 2 bases from V and 6 bases from J, the junction contained 13 bases not matched to a gene. The CDR3 is made up of 19 amino acids. CDR1 and CDR2 from the germline V gene are LGHNA and YSLEER.

The J gene is TRBJ1-2, the V gene TRBV27; 7 bases are a match to TRBD1. The length of the CDR3 is 13 residues. Per the germline V gene, CDR1 is MNHEY and CDR2 is SMNVEV (reference sequence). J was trimmed by 7 bases and V by 6 bases; bases with no gene match: 8. CDR3 DNA: TGTGCCAGCAGACTTGACAGGGTTTCTGGCTACACCTTC. Its protein is CASRLDRVSGYTF.

The rearrangement uses TRBV4-2 and TRBJ1-1, with D possibly being TRBD1 (5 bases). This CDR3 is built from 16 residues. The V end was cut by 0 bases, the J end by 1 base, with 12 bases between. The germline V gene encodes CDR1 LGHNA and CDR2 YNFKEQ. CDR3 nucleotides: TGTGCCAGCAGCCAAGATTTGGGAACAGGGAACACTGAAGCTTTCTTT. Amino acid sequence: CASSQDLGTGNTEAFF.

The chain has TRBV25-1 and TRBJ2-7; 7 nucleotides match TRBD2. The CDR3 covers 14 residues. CDR1 MGHDK and CDR2 SYGVNS come from the germline V gene. The junction had 5 bases not matched to a gene; V was cut back by 4 bases and J by 2 bases. As DNA, the CDR3 is TGTGCCAGCAGTGCCCCTAGCGGTGCCTACGAGCAGTACTTC. Encoded protein: CASSAPSGAYEQYF.

The chain carries TRBV6-5 and TRBJ2-3; 7 bases match TRBD2. Germline lookup yields CDR1 MNHEY and CDR2 SVGAGI. With V trimmed by 2 bases and J by 7 bases, 6 bases remained unmatched. The CDR3 has 14 residues. CDR3 loop: CASSYGGVGNTQYF. Written as DNA, the CDR3 is TGTGCCAGCAGTTACGGGGGGGTAGGCAATACGCAGTATTTT.

This clone was found a few times. The genes are TRBV28 and TRBJ2-7, with a tentative D call TRBD1 (5 bases). V lost 6 bases to trimming and J lost 1 base, with 16 bases between them. The CDR3 covers 15 residues. CDR1 MDHEN and CDR2 SYDVKM come from the germline V gene. CDR3 nucleotide sequence: TGTGCCAGCAGGACCAGGGCCTCCCTATCCTACGAGCAGTACTTC. Translation gives CASRTRASLSYEQYF.

V and J are TRBV27 and TRBJ2-3; D perhaps matches TRBD1 (6 bases). This CDR3 is 16 amino acids long. V lost 5 bases to trimming and J lost 4 bases, with 19 bases between them. CDR1 is MNHEY and CDR2 is SMNVEV in the germline V gene (reference sequence). The CDR3 nucleotides read TGTGCCAGCAGTCCTTTACAGGGAAGGGAGTCAGATACGCAGTATTTT. This sequence encodes CASSPLQGRESDTQYF.

The chain has TRBV30 and TRBJ2-7; D call uncertain. The V gene's germline CDR1 is GTSNPN and CDR2 SVGIG (reference sequence). V lost 1 base, J lost 1 base, and 8 bases lay in between. The length of the CDR3 is 13 residues. CDR3 residues: CAWSDSYSYEQYF. The CDR3 nucleotides read TGTGCCTGGAGTGATTCCTATTCCTACGAGCAGTACTTC.

This clone occurred a few times. The rearrangement uses TRBV7-9 and TRBJ1-5; unclear D gene. There are 12 residues in the CDR3. Germline CDR1 and CDR2: SEHNR and FQNEAQ (reference sequence). Trimming cost V 1 base and J 10 bases, with 8 bases left between them. The CDR3, as DNA: TGTGCCAGCAGCTTAGAGAGGGCCCCCCAGCATTTT. This codes for CASSLERAPQHF.

This chain links TRBV28 with TRBJ2-1, with TRBD2 matching over 9 bases. V was clipped by 3 bases and J by 4 bases; unmatched bases: 4. CDR1 MDHEN and CDR2 SYDVKM come from the germline V gene. The CDR3 length is 15 residues. The CDR3 DNA is TGTGCCAGCAGTTTTAGCGGGAGCGGTTACAATGAGCAGTTCTTC. It yields the protein CASSFSGSGYNEQFF.